The 26 T cell receptor beta chains reported below all come from one sample, sequenced in a study of radiotherapy plus CTLA-4 blockade in lung cancer. Generated by immunoSEQ multiplex PCR, the TCRdb table keeps only in-frame clones and is missing some. The data hold about 87,000 clones, with approximately 86% observed a single time. The sample was peripheral blood, taken from a patient treated with radiotherapy plus ipilimumab. The receptors shown here come from a human donor with non-small cell lung cancer that progressed on radiotherapy plus ipilimumab.

V usage is TRBV18 and J usage is TRBJ2-1; D remains ambiguous. The CDR3 is 17 amino acids. V dropped 6 bases and J dropped 3 bases, with 21 bases sitting between them. Germline CDR1 KGHSH, CDR2 LQKENI. This chain's CDR3 is CASSLPSSTSLYNEQFF. For the CDR3, the DNA is TGTGCCAGCTCCCTCCCTTCCAGTACGTCCCTCTACAATGAGCAGTTCTTC.

This clone was observed a single time. CDR3 nucleotide sequence: TGCGCCAGCAGGTCTAGCGGCGGGGTTGGTGAGCAGTACTTC. It codes for CASRSSGGVGEQYF. The chain recombines TRBV5-1 with TRBJ2-7; 7 bases line up with TRBD2. The V gene's germline CDR1 is SGHRS and CDR2 YFSETQ. The CDR3 spans 14 residues. With V trimmed by 5 bases and J by 7 bases, 12 bases remained unmatched.

The chain uses TRBV28 and TRBJ1-1, with unresolved D. This CDR3 is 14 amino acids long. With 7 bases removed from V and 2 bases from J, the gap between germline ends came to 14 bases. CDR1 is MDHEN, CDR2 SYDVKM, per germline. The chain's CDR3 is CASTRHRGNTEAFF. CDR3 nucleotides: TGTGCCAGCACGAGGCACCGTGGAAACACTGAAGCTTTCTTT. Full variable domain (rest looked up from reference TRBV28 and TRBJ1-1): DVKVTQSSRYLVKRTGEKVFLECVQDMDHENMFWYRQDPGLGLRLIYFSYDVKMKEKGDIPEGYSVSREKKERFSLILESASTNQTSMYLCASTRHRGNTEAFFGQGTRLTVV.

The chain combines TRBV4-3 with TRBJ2-1; unclear D gene. Germline V gene lookup returns CDR1 LGHNA and CDR2 YSLEER. Deletions cut 1 base from V and 5 bases from J, with 9 bases between. This CDR3 spans 14 amino acids. CDR3 sequence reads: CASSQVFQNNEQFF. CDR3 nucleotide sequence: TGCGCCAGCAGCCAAGTTTTCCAAAACAATGAGCAGTTCTTC.

This chain uses TRBV19 with TRBJ1-5; TRBD1 aligns across 7 bases. Losses at the gene ends were 3 bases for V and 2 bases for J; bases not matched to a gene: 19. Germline assignment: CDR1 LNHDA and CDR2 SQIVND (reference sequence). This CDR3 spans 20 amino acids. CDR3 sequence (DNA): TGTGCCAGTAGTATCCGGGACAGCGGACGAAGAATAGAGCGCAATCAGCCCCAGCATTTT. Translation gives CASSIRDSGRRIERNQPQHF.

This clone has just one count. This chain joins TRBV18 and TRBJ1-1; a weak D match, TRBD1 (6 bases). The CDR3 is 12 residues long. From germline, CDR1 is KGHSH and CDR2 LQKENI. V lost 3 bases, J lost 6 bases, and 8 bases lay in between. The CDR3 nucleotides are TGTGCCAGCTCACCGGGGGCTCCTGAAGCTTTCTTT. It yields the protein CASSPGAPEAFF.

The rearrangement uses TRBV30 and TRBJ1-1, with D unresolved. The germline V gene encodes CDR1 GTSNPN and CDR2 SVGIG (reference sequence). This CDR3 is built from 11 residues. Trimming removed 2 bases from V and 9 bases from J, with 10 bases in between. The CDR3 DNA reads TGTGCCTGGAGTCCCCTATCCCAAGCTTTCTTT. Protein: CAWSPLSQAFF.

The gene calls are TRBV5-1 and TRBJ2-5, with a weak D call TRBD2 (5 bases). V dropped 0 bases and J dropped 5 bases, with 8 bases sitting between them. The length of the CDR3 is 13 residues. Germline V lookup: CDR1 SGHRS, CDR2 YFSETQ. The DNA for the CDR3 is TGCGCCAGCAGCTTGGCTCGCGGGGAGACCCAGTACTTC. Encoded protein: CASSLARGETQYF.

The chain links TRBV9 to TRBJ1-3, with D perhaps matching TRBD1 (5 bases). The CDR3 length is 12 residues. Germline CDR1 and CDR2: SGDLS and YYNGEE. Between the trimmed V and J ends, which lost 6 bases and 8 bases, there was a span of 12 bases. The DNA of the CDR3 is TGTGCCAGCACAAACGCGGGGGACACCATATATTTT. This encodes CASTNAGDTIYF.

This chain joins TRBV6-5 and TRBJ1-2, with TRBD1 matching over 7 bases. Trimming removed 6 bases from V and 3 bases from J; junction bases left unmatched: 10. The CDR3 has 15 amino acids. Germline lookup yields CDR1 MNHEY and CDR2 SVGAGI. The CDR3 sequence is CASRPNRGGDYGYTF. As DNA, the CDR3 is TGTGCCAGCAGGCCCAACAGGGGCGGGGACTATGGCTACACCTTC.

The chain couples TRBV4-3 to TRBJ2-1; TRBD2 agrees at 16 bases. V was pared by 4 bases and J by 4 bases, with 13 bases of the junction left unmatched. Germline V gene sequence: CDR1 LGHNA, CDR2 YSLEER. The CDR3 has 20 residues. The CDR3 loop is CASSRRGGTSGRALYNEQFF. CDR3 nucleotides: TGCGCCAGCAGCCGCCGAGGGGGGACTAGCGGGAGGGCCCTATACAATGAGCAGTTCTTC.

The chain employs TRBV5-1 and TRBJ2-3; D is perhaps TRBD1 (5 bases). The CDR3 loop spans 14 amino acids. Trimming stripped 5 bases from V and 0 bases from J, with 10 bases between. Germline CDR1 and CDR2: SGHRS and YFSETQ. The DNA of the CDR3 is TGCGCCAGCAGGACAGAGTGGAGCACAGATACGCAGTATTTT. Protein: CASRTEWSTDTQYF. Full variable domain (outside the CDR3, taken from reference TRBV5-1 and TRBJ2-3): KAGVTQTPRYLIKTRGQQVTLSCSPISGHRSVSWYQQTPGQGLQFLFEYFSETQRNKGNFPGRFSGRQFSNSRSEMNVSTLELGDSALYLCASRTEWSTDTQYFGPGTRLTVL.

The chain carries TRBV2 and TRBJ2-5; no definite D call. CDR3 size: 15 residues. V was trimmed by 0 bases and J by 1 base, leaving 9 bases between them. Germline values: CDR1 SNHLY, CDR2 FYNNEI. CDR3 residues: CASSEAGNPQETQYF. CDR3 nucleotides: TGTGCCAGCAGTGAAGCAGGGAATCCCCAAGAGACCCAGTACTTC.

The chain employs TRBV7-9 and TRBJ2-7, with 7 bases fitting TRBD2. V lost 0 bases to trimming and J lost 1 base; unmatched junction nucleotides: 6. The V gene's germline CDR1 is SEHNR and CDR2 FQNEAQ (reference sequence). This CDR3 has 16 amino acids. CDR3 protein: CASSLASSGSSYEQYF. CDR3 coding DNA: TGTGCCAGCAGCTTAGCCTCTAGCGGTTCGTCCTACGAGCAGTACTTC.

The genes are TRBV28 and TRBJ1-6, with TRBD1 matching over 7 bases. Germline CDR1 MDHEN, CDR2 SYDVKM. This CDR3 is 15 amino acids long. Trimming at V came to 2 bases and at J to 7 bases, leaving 5 bases not matched to a gene. Here the CDR3 DNA reads TGTGCCAGCAGTTTACTCGCAGGGGGAAATTCACCCCTCCACTTT. It yields the protein CASSLLAGGNSPLHF.

CDR3 DNA: TGTGCCAGCAGTTCTCCAGGGGGCTATGGAAACACCATATATTTT. Translating it yields CASSSPGGYGNTIYF. The genes are TRBV28 and TRBJ1-3; 8 bases fit TRBD1. Losses at the gene ends were 4 bases for V and 3 bases for J; bases not matched to a gene: 5. CDR1 and CDR2 from the germline V gene are MDHEN and SYDVKM. The CDR3 extends over 15 amino acids.

The chain recombines TRBV19 with TRBJ1-2; a possible D gene is TRBD1 (5 bases). Germline V gene data show CDR1 as LNHDA and CDR2 as SQIVND (reference sequence). Trimming shortened V by 0 bases and J by 10 bases, and 12 bases separated the two germline ends. The CDR3 is 13 residues long. CDR3 bases: TGTGCCAGTAGTATAGATTGGGGCAAACCCTACACCTTC. It codes for CASSIDWGKPYTF.

This clone was observed a handful of times. This chain joins TRBV5-1 and TRBJ2-3, with TRBD2 matching 10 bases. The CDR3 extends over 14 amino acids. Per the germline V gene, CDR1 is SGHRS and CDR2 is YFSETQ. V lost 6 bases and J lost 3; bases outside the gene matches: 4. The CDR3 DNA follows: TGCGCCAGCATGGCTAGCGGGGGAACAGATACGCAGTATTTT. It encodes CASMASGGTDTQYF.

The gene calls are TRBV5-1 and TRBJ2-1; a weak D match, TRBD2 (6 bases). V was pared by 0 bases and J by 6 bases, with 13 bases between. This CDR3 region has 15 residues. CDR1 is SGHRS, CDR2 YFSETQ, per germline. This chain's CDR3 is CASSLEVPGVNEQFF. In DNA, the CDR3 is TGCGCCAGCAGCTTGGAGGTTCCGGGGGTCAATGAGCAGTTCTTC.

The J gene is TRBJ1-2, the V gene TRBV6-5; D perhaps matches TRBD1 (6 bases). The length of the CDR3 is 15 residues. With 6 bases removed from V and 2 bases from J, the gap between germline ends came to 16 bases. Germline CDR1 is MNHEY and CDR2 is SVGAGI. The CDR3 protein is CASRQGIDINYGYTF. The CDR3 DNA reads TGTGCCAGCAGGCAGGGGATCGACATCAACTATGGCTACACCTTC.

The J gene is TRBJ2-2, the V gene TRBV7-2; D is unresolved. Germline V gives CDR1 SGHTA, CDR2 FQGNSA. This CDR3 is built from 13 residues. V was pared by 6 bases and J by 4 bases, with 9 bases between. The CDR3 protein is CASSSSFTGELFF. DNA of the CDR3: TGTGCCAGCAGTAGTTCTTTCACCGGGGAGCTGTTTTTT.

J is TRBJ2-1 and V is TRBV4-1; 7 nucleotides align to TRBD2. This CDR3 is 18 amino acids long. The ends lost 5 bases at V and 1 base at J; junction bases unmatched: 14. The germline gives CDR1 MGHRA, CDR2 YSYEKL. CDR3 sequence: CASSGPRGRAGSYNEQFF. The CDR3 DNA reads as TGCGCCAGCAGCGGCCCTCGGGGGAGGGCCGGGTCCTACAATGAGCAGTTCTTC.

The rearrangement joins TRBV5-4 to TRBJ2-5; D call uncertain. V lost 3 bases and J lost 4, with 13 bases in between. CDR3 length equals 14 residues. Per germline, CDR1 SGHNT and CDR2 YYREEE (reference sequence). The CDR3, as DNA: TGTGCCAGCAGCTCTACGGGCCCGGCAGAGACCCAGTACTTC. Translated, it gives CASSSTGPAETQYF.

This chain connects TRBV6-1 to TRBJ1-2; 7 bases are a match to TRBD1. CDR3 size: 14 residues. J was trimmed by 4 bases and V by 4 bases; bases with no gene match: 6. Germline loops: CDR1 MNHNS, CDR2 SASEGT. CDR3 bases: TGTGCCAGCAGTGCCATTGACAGGGTCTATGGCTACACCTTC. Its translation: CASSAIDRVYGYTF.

This chain joins TRBV30 and TRBJ2-2; no firm D call. Trimming pared 4 bases from V and 0 bases from J, leaving 6 bases between. The CDR3 is 13 residues long. Germline CDR1 is GTSNPN and CDR2 is SVGIG (reference sequence). CDR3: CAWTSPNTGELFF. The CDR3 nucleotides read TGTGCCTGGACATCCCCGAACACCGGGGAGCTGTTTTTT.

Here the CDR3 DNA reads TGTGCCAGCAGTGAAGGGGGCAGCCCTAACTATGGCTACACCTTC. Amino acid sequence: CASSEGGSPNYGYTF. V usage is TRBV6-1 and J usage is TRBJ1-2, with a tentative D call TRBD1 (5 bases). Germline-derived CDR1 and CDR2 are MNHNS and SASEGT. The CDR3 consists of 15 residues. V lost 1 base, J lost 0 bases, and 9 bases lay in between.